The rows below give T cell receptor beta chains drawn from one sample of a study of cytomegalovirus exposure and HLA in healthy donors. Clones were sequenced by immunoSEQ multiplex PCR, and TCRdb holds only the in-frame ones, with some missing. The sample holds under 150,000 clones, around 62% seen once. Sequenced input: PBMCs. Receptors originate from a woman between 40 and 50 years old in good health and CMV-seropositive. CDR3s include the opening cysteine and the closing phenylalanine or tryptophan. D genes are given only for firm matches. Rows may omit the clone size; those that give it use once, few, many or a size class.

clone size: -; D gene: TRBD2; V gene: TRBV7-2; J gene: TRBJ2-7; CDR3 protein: CASSPGRLAGSYEQYF; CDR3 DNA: TGTGCCAGCAGCCCAGGGAGACTAGCGGGATCCTACGAGCAGTACTTC
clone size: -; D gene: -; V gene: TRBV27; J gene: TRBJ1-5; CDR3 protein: CASRGTGTQQPQHF; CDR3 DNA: TGTGCCAGCAGGGGGACCGGGACACAACAGCCCCAGCATTTT
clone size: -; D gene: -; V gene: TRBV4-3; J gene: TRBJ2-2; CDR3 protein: CASSQDRVIMINTGELFF; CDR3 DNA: TGCGCCAGCAGCCAAGATCGGGTCATCATGATAAACACCGGGGAGCTGTTTTTT
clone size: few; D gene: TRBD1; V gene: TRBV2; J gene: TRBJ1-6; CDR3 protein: CASRDRDWNSPLHF; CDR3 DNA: TGTGCCAGCAGGGACAGGGACTGGAATTCACCCCTCCACTTT
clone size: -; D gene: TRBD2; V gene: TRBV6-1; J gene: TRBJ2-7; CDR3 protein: CASAAGATSYEQYF; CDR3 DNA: TGTGCCAGCGCGGCGGGAGCAACCTCCTACGAGCAGTACTTC
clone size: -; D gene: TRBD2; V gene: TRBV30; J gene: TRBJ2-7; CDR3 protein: CAWSVIATSGNPEQYF; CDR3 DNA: TGTGCCTGGAGTGTAATAGCGACTAGCGGGAATCCCGAGCAGTACTTC
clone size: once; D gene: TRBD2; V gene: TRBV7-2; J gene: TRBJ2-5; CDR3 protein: CASSFGLAGGSGETQYF; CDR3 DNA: TGTGCCAGCAGCTTCGGACTAGCGGGGGGTTCCGGGGAGACCCAGTACTTC
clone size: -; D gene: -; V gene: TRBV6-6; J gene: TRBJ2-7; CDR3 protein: CASRRQPFSYEQYF; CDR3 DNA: TGTGCCAGCAGGCGACAGCCATTCTCCTACGAGCAGTACTTC
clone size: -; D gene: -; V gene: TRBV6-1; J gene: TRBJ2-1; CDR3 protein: CASLDYYNEQFF; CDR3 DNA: TGTGCCAGTTTGGACTATTACAATGAGCAGTTCTTC
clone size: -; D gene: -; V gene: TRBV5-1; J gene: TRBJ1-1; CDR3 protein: CASSSRTDVNTEAFF; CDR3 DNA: TGCGCCAGCAGCTCTCGGACAGACGTGAACACTGAAGCTTTCTTT
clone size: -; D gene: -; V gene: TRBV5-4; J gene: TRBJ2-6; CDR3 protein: CASSSGTGVGGANVLTF; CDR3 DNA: TGTGCCAGCAGCAGCGGTACGGGAGTGGGTGGGGCCAACGTCCTGACTTTC
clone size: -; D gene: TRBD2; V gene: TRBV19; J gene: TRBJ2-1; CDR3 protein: CASSIEAGGYNEQFF; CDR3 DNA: TGTGCCAGTAGTATCGAAGCGGGAGGCTACAATGAGCAGTTCTTC
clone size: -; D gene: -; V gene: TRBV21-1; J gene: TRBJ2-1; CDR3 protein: CASIPREGQGDNEQFF; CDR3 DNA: TGTGCCAGCATCCCAAGGGAGGGACAGGGGGACAATGAGCAGTTCTTC
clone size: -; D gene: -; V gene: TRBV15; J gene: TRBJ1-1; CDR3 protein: CATSRDRLMNTEAFF; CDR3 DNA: TGTGCCACCAGCAGAGACAGGCTCATGAACACTGAAGCTTTCTTT
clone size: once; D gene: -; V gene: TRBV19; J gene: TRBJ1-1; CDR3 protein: CASSIVSGGDTEAFF; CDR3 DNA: TGTGCCAGTAGTATAGTATCGGGGGGGGACACTGAAGCTTTCTTT
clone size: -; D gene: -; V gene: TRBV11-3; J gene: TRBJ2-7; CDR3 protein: CASSLGIGGHEQYF; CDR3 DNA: TGTGCCAGCAGCTTAGGGATTGGGGGCCACGAGCAGTACTTC
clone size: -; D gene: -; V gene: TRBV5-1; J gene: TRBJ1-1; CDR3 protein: CASSLVAGGTEAFF; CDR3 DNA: TGCGCCAGCAGCTTGGTGGCAGGTGGGACTGAAGCTTTCTTT
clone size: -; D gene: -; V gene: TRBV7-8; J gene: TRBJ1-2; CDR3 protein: CASSLVKQGYGYTF; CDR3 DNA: TGTGCCAGCAGCTTAGTTAAGCAGGGCTATGGCTACACCTTC
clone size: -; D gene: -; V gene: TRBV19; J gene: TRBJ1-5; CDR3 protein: CASSAGRDSNQPQHF; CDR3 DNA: TGTGCCAGTAGTGCTGGACGGGATAGCAATCAGCCCCAGCATTTT
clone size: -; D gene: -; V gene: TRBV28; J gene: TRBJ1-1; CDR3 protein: CASSSSGFAEAFF; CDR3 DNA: TGTGCCAGCAGTAGCTCAGGGTTCGCTGAAGCTTTCTTT
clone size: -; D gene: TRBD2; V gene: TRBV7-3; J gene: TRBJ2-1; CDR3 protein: CASSLLSGSGQFF; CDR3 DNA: TGTGCCAGCAGCCTCTTAAGCGGGAGCGGGCAGTTCTTC
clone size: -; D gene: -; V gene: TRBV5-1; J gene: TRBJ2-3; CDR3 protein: CASSFLGATETDTQYF; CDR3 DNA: TGCGCCAGCAGCTTTCTTGGGGCTACGGAAACAGATACGCAGTATTTT
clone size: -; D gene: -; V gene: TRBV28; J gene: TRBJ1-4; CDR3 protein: CASSQSYREKLFF; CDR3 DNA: TGTGCCAGCAGTCAATCCTACAGGGAAAAACTGTTTTTT
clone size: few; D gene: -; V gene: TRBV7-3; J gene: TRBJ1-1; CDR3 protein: CASSLSPLRTAVNTEAFF; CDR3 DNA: TGTGCCAGCAGCTTATCTCCTTTGCGGACAGCAGTAAACACTGAAGCTTTCTTT
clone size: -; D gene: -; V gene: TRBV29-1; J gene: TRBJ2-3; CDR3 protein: CSVDRGDTQYF; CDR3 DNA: TGCAGCGTCGACCGGGGAGATACGCAGTATTTT
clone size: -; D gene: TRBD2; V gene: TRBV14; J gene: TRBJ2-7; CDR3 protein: CASSLGTTLPNEQYF; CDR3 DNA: TGTGCCAGCAGCCTTGGGACTACACTACCTAACGAGCAGTACTTC